The subject of this entry is one T cell receptor (beta chain). Antigen specificity is unknown. With V trimmed by 2 bases and J by 0 bases, 3 bases remained unmatched. The CDR3 spans 16 residues. Germline assignment: CDR1 PRHDT and CDR2 FYEKMQ (reference sequence). Primers: 60 Vbeta forward and 13 Jbeta reverse. Here immunoSEQ multiplex PCR was the method, and the copy in TCRdb shows in-frame clones only, minus some. The profile covers 95,000 to 100,000 clones, with roughly four fifths appearing a single time and about 8.3% taken by the ten largest. The sample is drawn from a study of cytomegalovirus exposure and HLA in healthy donors. Study results and caveats: The classifier reportedly diagnosed cytomegalovirus status with high specificity and sensitivity. Rare sequences made up most TCRs, while some public TCRs were found in many donors.

The sequenced sample consisted of PBMCs. This sequence was found in a female donor in good health and CMV-seronegative. The chain carries TRBV13 and TRBJ2-3; TRBD2 matches at 9 bases. CDR3 sequence: CASSLFAGGSTDTQYF. CDR3 DNA: TGTGCCAGCAGCTTATTCGCGGGGGGGAGCACAGATACGCAGTATTTT.